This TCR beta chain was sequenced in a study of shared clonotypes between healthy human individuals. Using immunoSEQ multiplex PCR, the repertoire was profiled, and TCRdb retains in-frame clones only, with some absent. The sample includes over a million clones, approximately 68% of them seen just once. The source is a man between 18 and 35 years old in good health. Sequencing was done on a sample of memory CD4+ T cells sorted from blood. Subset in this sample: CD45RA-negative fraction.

This CDR3 is CASSFMGRASYEQYF. The CDR3 nucleotides read TGTGCCAGCAGCTTTATGGGGAGAGCCTCCTACGAGCAGTACTTC. The rearrangement uses TRBV5-4 and TRBJ2-7; the D gene is possibly TRBD2 (5 bases). The CDR3 extends over 15 amino acids. The ends were cut back, 2 bases at V and 0 bases at J, with 12 bases in the middle. Germline CDR1 is SGHNT and CDR2 is YYREEE (reference sequence).